This T cell receptor beta chain was sequenced during a study of cytomegalovirus exposure and HLA in healthy donors (dated by TCRdb to between 2016 and 2019). Background for the entire study: In an earlier analysis of approximately 500 of the donors, 276 Gb of sequence data and 100 million or so unique TCR beta sequences from roughly 190 million T cells were reported. Among about 400 genotyped donors of the cohort, an average of about 240,000 unique TCR beta nucleotide sequences was sequenced per donor, of which about 18% were non-productive. A handful of DR-DQ haplotypes were treated as single units for association and clustering because of strong linkage in the cohort. To study patterns of TCR occurrence, a later analysis re-analyzed previously published TCR beta repertoires from just over 650 donors and added high-resolution HLA genotyping. Rather than using new phenotypic data, the later analysis identified candidate immune exposures from TCR beta sequences and from how often those sequences occurred across donors. An early release covering roughly 600 HLA-typed donors comprised about 300 gigabases of sequencing data and tens of millions of unique TCR sequences. Every discovery cohort repertoire had been produced on one sequencing platform. The study aimed to test whether cataloging public T cell receptors could reveal signatures of past pathogen exposure. Alongside the repertoire data, information on donor age, sex, ethnicity and CMV serostatus was compiled. The number of typed donors differed by locus: roughly 620-640 for A, B, C, DRB1 and DQB1; 500 to 550 for DQA1; approximately 610 for DPA1; and approximately 450 for DPB1. Of the roughly 400 genotyped donors, less than 85% were placed in the genetic ancestry cluster associated with self-reported Caucasian donors. The study combined high-throughput TCR immunosequencing, statistical association of individual TCRs with disease status, and machine learning to predict cytomegalovirus infection status. HLA typing covered class I and class II loci at four-digit resolution. In a later genetic analysis, genome-wide SNP genotypes for about three fifths of the roughly 670 donors were used, and that subset was treated as a discovery cohort. Besides the first cohort of roughly 640 subjects, a separate validation cohort made up of 120 different subjects was used. In an earlier analysis of 550 to 700 of the donors, high-throughput TCR beta sequencing was used to judge whether each TCR beta V gene segment behaved as functional or pseudogenic. Using immunosequencing, the study profiled T cell repertoires from around 680 subjects and related those repertoires to cytomegalovirus serostatus. The paper's findings and limits, for the study overall: Correlated functional status among segregating V segments might be attributable to linkage disequilibrium, but an unknown experimental factor could not be ruled out. A later analysis found that most CMV-associated TCR beta chains appeared HLA-restricted, with HLA associations seemingly driven largely by CMV exposure. The study gave a list of over 150 TCR beta chains associated with cytomegalovirus. A later genetic analysis associated a missense DCLRE1C variant with V-gene and J-gene trimming of TCR beta chains, and an independent cohort replicated the association. The authors suggested that the approach could potentially be extended to other disease states and immunological phenotypes. Three of the identified cytomegalovirus-associated TCR beta chains were confirmed in vitro to be specific for cytomegalovirus antigens. Compared with the approximately 700-donor mean, donors in an Asian-associated ancestry cluster had fewer N-insertions in productive TCRs, according to a later genetic analysis. The sequencing pipeline was judged likely to have produced a cluster of highly shared sequence variants as a technical artifact. Assigning TCR associations to individual alleles was difficult when HLA alleles, especially DR and DQ, strongly co-occurred. In a later analysis, several top co-occurrence clusters were reported to appear linked to parvovirus B19, influenza, CMV and Epstein-Barr virus. Specific HLA alleles were associated with 15,000 to 20,000 TCR beta sequences at a false discovery rate of 0.05 in a later analysis. In an earlier analysis of fewer than 750 of the donors, most TCR beta V segments were observed in productive rearrangements about 87% or about 30% of the time, broadly matching IMGT annotations. The 87-base-pair reads could not distinguish some IMGT-functional V segments, including TRBV6-2 and TRBV6-3, so those segments were excluded. In a later analysis, HLA-associated TCR beta chains showed more clonal expansion and lower generation probabilities than non-associated chains that were equally common. A later analysis found that TCR association rates varied across HLA loci, with DRB1 alleles showing the most associated TCRs and HLA-C alleles the fewest. The earlier analysis of almost 600 of the donors excluded 15 to 20 rarely observed V segments, including chromosome 9 orphons, because counts were too low. HLA typing was unavailable for some donors at each locus, so association tests used only the typed subset. A further reported finding was that TCR beta sequences accurately predicted the HLA-A and HLA-B alleles for most subjects in the first cohort. Across donors, most TCR sequences were observed very rarely, whereas some public TCRs were present in many individuals. Cytomegalovirus status was reported to be diagnosed by the classifier with high specificity and sensitivity in both the original and validation cohorts. Only TCR beta chains were sequenced in this cohort, and the absence of alpha or paired-chain data limited detectable features. For the cohort, immune exposure information was limited to CMV serostatus. Sequencing depth was assumed to be roughly uniform across donors in the presence/absence analyses, though that assumption may not hold.

Of note for this clone: The clone's antigen remains unknown. Base qualities are not recorded, but no much larger clone differs from it by a single base.

The cohort was made up of 500 to 800 healthy bone marrow donors. At the time of sampling, all cohort members were nominally healthy, though unrecorded immune exposures were likely present. The donor tested CMV seropositive and was one of the 289 seropositive cohort members. A peripheral blood sample was collected from each donor, and TCR beta sequencing was performed on peripheral blood mononuclear cells. The Qiagen DNeasy Blood Extraction Kit was used to extract genomic DNA from the blood cell samples. Reading the germline V gene gives CDR1 SGHRS and CDR2 YFSETQ. Trimming takes 0 bases off V and 5 bases off J; junction bases not matched to a gene: 0. There are 14 amino acids in the CDR3, from cysteine to phenylalanine inclusive. Only the CDR3 DNA is retained, 42 bases long and in frame from the first base. Receptor amplification or capture employed the immunoSEQ multiplex PCR assay. The multiplex PCR relied on a mix of 60 forward primers for TCR Vbeta segments and 13 reverse primers for TCR Jbeta segments. Amplification of the CDR3 region of rearranged TCR beta genes was performed with a multiplex PCR assay on genomic DNA. The amplified TCR beta libraries were sequenced on the Illumina HiSeq System as 87-base-pair reads. Per the authors' processing: A later analysis counted tens of millions of unique TCR beta chains across the 640 or so repertoires, and around 12 million of these chains were shared by at least two donors. Raw reads were error-corrected and collapsed into unique sequences with a nearest-neighbor algorithm that merged closely related sequences to remove PCR and sequencing errors. V, D and J gene segments were assigned by aligning CDR3 sequences to IMGT reference sequences. For a sequence to be retained, a match of at least six nucleotides was required to both a V gene segment and a J gene segment. Rearrangements were called productive when the CDR3 lacked stop codons and stayed in frame with V and J; all others were non-productive. Following IMGT convention, CDR3 was defined as the stretch from the second conserved V-encoded cysteine up to the conserved J-encoded phenylalanine. The earlier analysis of some 550 of the donors excluded any sequence lacking an unambiguous match to a single V gene segment. An earlier analysis of about 590 of the donors classified V segments as functional when productive rearrangements were above 56.7% and as segregating when the standard deviation between donors was above 5%. A statistical classification framework was developed to diagnose cytomegalovirus status using the catalog of TCR beta chain sequences. V and J gene assignment, in a later analysis, came from comparing TCR nucleotide sequences with IMGT/GENE-DB human TR gene sequences. A later analysis assigned CDR3 sequences and most-parsimonious VDJ recombination scenarios with the TCRdist pipeline. In a later analysis, each TCR beta chain was defined by its CDR3 amino acid sequence together with its V-gene family, and reads lacking a unique V-gene family were excluded. To address suspected cross-contamination and a sequencing artifact, a later analysis removed some 620 highly shared, low-generation-probability nucleotide sequences. In a later analysis, a clonal expansion index was calculated for each public chain from normalized within-repertoire ranks of inferred template counts. A later analysis computed generation probabilities with a VDJ recombination model fitted to out-of-frame rearrangements, and checked the results against IGoR. Hypergeometric tests were used in a later analysis to score TCR-TCR, TCR-HLA and TCR-CMV co-occurrence, with a repertoire-size bias correction applied to the TCR pairs. To estimate false discovery rates, a later analysis permuted the HLA or CMV assignments 20 times. A later analysis grouped co-occurring TCRs with DBSCAN, adding TCRdist sequence similarity when clustering within HLA-allele-positive subsets. Repertoires with fewer than 30,000 or more than 120,000 public chains, plus five repertoires with anomalous nucleotide sharing, were excluded from co-occurrence clustering. Imported from immuneACCESS, the table was reduced by TCRdb to in-frame sequences with V and J called. These copies leave out some clones; in studies compared against another copy, an unresolved V gene accounts for under half, and the cause of the remainder is not known. The V and J calls and clone size come from that table; D and trimming were worked out from the DNA. This sample has some 160,000 clones in its table, and roughly 80% of those were observed once. Of the sample, 1% to 1.5% falls within the top ten clones.

The rearrangement joined TRBV5-1 to TRBJ1-4, with 8 bases matching TRBD1. The receptor comes from a man over 45 in good health and CMV-seropositive. The specimen sequenced was PBMCs. The CDR3 protein sequence reads: CASSLGDRNEKLFF. Read as DNA, the sequence is TGCGCCAGCAGCTTGGGGGACAGGAATGAAAAACTGTTTTTT.